The source of this T cell receptor (beta chain) is a study of T cell repertoires in cytomegalovirus infection. In the study overall: Well-studied HLA-B-restricted epitopes and recently identified HLA-C-restricted epitopes of CMV were both used in the study. The public TCR beta signatures pointed to both CMV infection and matching HLA type. Study conclusions and caveats: Within the response measured ex vivo, HLA-C-restricted CMV-specific TCR beta clonotypes were dominant. Public TCR beta family frequency separated CMV-and-HLA carriers, including in an independent cohort.

TCRdb re-derived calls from the reads in MiXCR, one entry per CDR3 protein. The table records approximately 1,000,000 distinct CDR3 sequences, under 40% of them present only once. This clonotype was recorded a few times. Its antigen remains unknown. V gave up 6 bases and J gave up 0 bases; unmatched junction bases: 6. CDR1 is SEHNR, CDR2 FQNEAQ, per germline (reference sequence). The CDR3 runs 15 residues. This receptor was identified in a human donor in good health (CMV status not recorded). Some clones in this sample may be carry-over from other donors' samples. V usage is TRBV7-9 and J usage is TRBJ2-3, with 7 bases lining up with TRBD1. Sample: cultured CD8+ T cells from PBMCs, taken from culture after CMV antigen stimulation. The CDR3 spells CASSLPGQSTDTQYF. CDR3 nucleotides: TGTGCCAGCAGTCTCCCGGGACAGAGCACAGATACGCAGTATTTT.